This is a list of T cell receptor beta chains from one sample in a study of beta chain features in type 1 diabetes. Repertoires were generated with immunoSEQ multiplex PCR, while TCRdb's copy carries only in-frame clones and drops some. The sample lists 250,000 to 300,000 clones, 24% occurring once. The specimen sequenced was naive CD4+ T cells from blood. All receptors come from a woman in her twenties or thirties with type 1 diabetes. The CDR3 runs from the conserved cysteine through the conserved F or W. The D gene is left open where the match is weak. The listing skips clone size in some rows; elsewhere it reads once, few, many or a size class.

V: TRBV2
D: NA
J: TRBJ2-2
size: few
DNA: TGTGCCAGCAGTGAGGGCTCCGGGGAGCTGTTTTTT
CDR3: CASSEGSGELFF

V: TRBV9
D: TRBD2
J: TRBJ2-3
size: few
DNA: TGTGCCAGCAGCGTCCTTAGCGGGAGTACAGATACGCAGTATTTT
CDR3: CASSVLSGSTDTQYF

V: TRBV7-9
D: TRBD1
J: TRBJ2-4
size: few
DNA: TGTGCCAGCAGCCCCGGGACAGGGGGCATCGTAAACATTCAGTACTTC
CDR3: CASSPGTGGIVNIQYF

V: TRBV23-1
D: TRBD2
J: TRBJ2-7
size: few
DNA: TGCGCCAGCAGTCAATGGACTAGAAGGTCCTACGAGCAGTACTTC
CDR3: CASSQWTRRSYEQYF

V: TRBV4-1
D: TRBD2
J: TRBJ2-7
size: NA
DNA: TGCGCCAGCGCCCGGCTAGCGGGAGCTAGGGAGCAGTACTTC
CDR3: CASARLAGAREQYF

V: TRBV9
D: TRBD1
J: TRBJ1-2
size: NA
DNA: TGTGCCAGCAGCACGCCGGGACAGGGAAATGGCTACACCTTC
CDR3: CASSTPGQGNGYTF

V: TRBV29-1
D: NA
J: TRBJ2-5
size: NA
DNA: TGCAGCGTTGATGCGTTGGAGACCCAGTACTTC
CDR3: CSVDALETQYF

V: TRBV11-1
D: TRBD1
J: TRBJ2-3
size: few
DNA: TGTGCCAGCAGCTTACTACTACAGGGGTTGACAGATACGCAGTATTTT
CDR3: CASSLLLQGLTDTQYF

V: TRBV7-9
D: TRBD1
J: TRBJ1-2
size: NA
DNA: TGTGCCAGCAGCACCGGACAGGGGGACGAGAAGGGCTACACCTTC
CDR3: CASSTGQGDEKGYTF

V: TRBV6-5
D: NA
J: TRBJ1-2
size: NA
DNA: TGTGCCAGCAGCCCCAGACAGGAAGACTATGGCTACACCTTC
CDR3: CASSPRQEDYGYTF

V: TRBV28
D: NA
J: TRBJ2-7
size: NA
DNA: TGTGCCAGCAGTTTAACTCTTACCGAGCAGTACTTC
CDR3: CASSLTLTEQYF

V: TRBV6-5
D: TRBD1
J: TRBJ1-5
size: few
DNA: TGTGCCAGCAGCAACGTGAGGGGGCGGCAGCCCCAGCATTTT
CDR3: CASSNVRGRQPQHF

V: TRBV7-9
D: TRBD1
J: TRBJ2-4
size: NA
DNA: TGTGCCAGCAGCATTCAGGGGGCGAGTAACATTCAGTACTTC
CDR3: CASSIQGASNIQYF

V: TRBV7-9
D: TRBD2
J: TRBJ2-5
size: few
DNA: TGTGCCAGCAGCTTGCGGGAGCTGACCCAGTACTTC
CDR3: CASSLRELTQYF

V: TRBV15
D: NA
J: TRBJ2-5
size: NA
DNA: TGTGCCACCAGCAGACCCAGCGACCCCGGATGGACCCAGTACTTC
CDR3: CATSRPSDPGWTQYF

V: TRBV18
D: TRBD1
J: TRBJ2-7
size: once
DNA: TGTGCCAGCTCACCGGGACAGGACTACGAGCAGTACTTC
CDR3: CASSPGQDYEQYF

V: TRBV14
D: NA
J: TRBJ1-5
size: NA
DNA: TGTGCCAGCAGCCAAGGTCTCAATCAGCCCCAGCATTTT
CDR3: CASSQGLNQPQHF

V: TRBV28
D: NA
J: TRBJ2-7
size: few
DNA: TGTGCCAGCAGTTTATACGGGAGCTCCTACGAGCAGTACTTC
CDR3: CASSLYGSSYEQYF

V: TRBV5-6
D: TRBD2
J: TRBJ2-5
size: NA
DNA: TGTGCCAGCAGCGCCTACTTAGCGGGGAGGGAGACCCAGTACTTC
CDR3: CASSAYLAGRETQYF

V: TRBV5-1
D: NA
J: TRBJ1-5
size: NA
DNA: TGCGCCAGCAGCTTGGCAGGGGACGTTGGGCAGCCCCAGCATTTT
CDR3: CASSLAGDVGQPQHF

V: TRBV7-9
D: NA
J: TRBJ1-5
size: few
DNA: TGTGCCAGCAGCCACATTGGTAGCAATCAGCCCCAGCATTTT
CDR3: CASSHIGSNQPQHF

V: TRBV4-1
D: TRBD1
J: TRBJ2-7
size: few
DNA: TGCGCCAGCAGCCACCTCCTGAAAAGACAGGGCCTTCCGAGGTACTTC
CDR3: CASSHLLKRQGLPRYF